This is a list of T cell receptor beta chains from one sample in a study of T cell responses to AZD1222 COVID-19 vaccine. Sequencing was performed with immunoSEQ multiplex PCR; in TCRdb, only in-frame clones are kept and a portion is missing. The top ten hold roughly 4.3% of the sample, which has about 160,000 clones, roughly 94% seen once. Sequenced here: peripheral blood, sampled on day 0 of MenACWY control vaccination. These TCRs come from an adult in good health. Both conserved end residues are part of each CDR3. The order of the fields is V gene, J gene, CDR3 protein.

>TRBV7-2|TRBJ1-6
CASSPTGGFNSPLHF
>TRBV19|TRBJ2-7
CASSPRGRLRYEQYF
>TRBV15|TRBJ1-6
CATAQDYNSPLHF
>TRBV7-8|TRBJ2-7
CASSPYSGSGDEQYF
>TRBV28|TRBJ2-5
CASSLIRLAEQETQYF
>TRBV19|TRBJ2-2
CASTPRGDTGELFF
>TRBV30|TRBJ1-6
CAWTAGIDKHAPLHF
>TRBV19|TRBJ1-6
CASSPGTGRNNSPLHF
>TRBV27|TRBJ2-5
CASSATGQTQYF
>TRBV14|TRBJ1-5
CASSLGGDQPQHF
>TRBV6-5|TRBJ1-2
CASSSTGQGTTYGYTF
>TRBV19|TRBJ1-5
CASTTGFNQPQHF
>TRBV29-1|TRBJ2-7
CSVARPGRSSYEQYF
>TRBV15|TRBJ1-6
CATSRDYNSPLHF
>TRBV2|TRBJ1-1
CASRGPEAFF
>TRBV6-5|TRBJ2-7
CASSWGQNGYEQYF
>TRBV29-1|TRBJ2-3
CSVDRSGVSDTQYF
>TRBV11-3|TRBJ2-7
CASSLTGARSSYEQYF
>TRBV10-3|TRBJ2-5
CAITGGPQETQYF
>TRBV30|TRBJ1-2
CAWGAGSSYTF
>TRBV7-3|TRBJ1-2
CASSFGPSNYGYTF
>TRBV6-2/TRBV6-3|TRBJ1-1
CASSRTAEAFF
>TRBV11-3|TRBJ1-2
CASSLNRGPVLGYTF
>TRBV2|TRBJ2-7
CASSPVGGYEQYF
>TRBV10-3|TRBJ2-7
CAIRWATSDEQYF
>TRBV6-2/TRBV6-3|TRBJ1-5
CASSRGYSQPQHF
>TRBV5-4|TRBJ2-7
CASSAPNPSGRAMYEQYF
>TRBV19|TRBJ2-1
CASGPLAGSSYNEQFF
>TRBV29-1|TRBJ2-1
CSVDAGRAWGDEQFF
>TRBV27|TRBJ2-1
CASSPLAGARDEQFF
>TRBV19|TRBJ2-6
CASSRDRGAGANVLTF
>TRBV28|TRBJ2-5
CASSSPGLAGGGETQYF
>TRBV27|TRBJ1-2
CASSLSGQPGDGYTF
>TRBV6-2/TRBV6-3|TRBJ2-1
CASSITSGSAGEQFF
>TRBV10-3|TRBJ1-1
CASNRGREGEAFF
>TRBV19|TRBJ1-1
CASSNGVGTEAFF
>TRBV2|TRBJ2-5
CASSELASGIETQYF
>TRBV13|TRBJ1-2
CASSWTGYGYTF
>TRBV11-3|TRBJ1-1
CASCFRGNTEAFF
>TRBV4-2|TRBJ2-5
CASSQDLTGGSQETQYF
>TRBV2|TRBJ2-5
CASSADGTRETQYF
>TRBV6-5|TRBJ2-1
CASNSRGRGENEQFF
>TRBV29-1|TRBJ1-2
CSVAAGGYGYTF
>TRBV30|TRBJ2-7
CAWSVTSGRAYEQYF
>TRBV2|TRBJ2-2
CASSEGLAVGELFF
>TRBV28|TRBJ2-3
CASRVDYNTDTQYF
>TRBV6-5|TRBJ1-3
CASRDRLSGNTIYF
>TRBV27|TRBJ2-2
CASSARTSGNTGELFF
>TRBV27|TRBJ2-5
CASSLRRGLQETQYF
>TRBV5-6|TRBJ2-5
CASSLDVGGETQYF
>TRBV10-3|TRBJ2-7
CAISGLGGAYYEQYF
>TRBV27|TRBJ2-3
CASSSRDSPRRPYF